A few counts support the clone carrying this T cell receptor (beta chain). Its antigen is unknown. This sample was taken from a study of OX40 agonist ivuxolimab in advanced cancers. Study background: Patients with hepatocellular carcinoma, melanoma, renal cell or head and neck cancer made up the dose-escalation patients. Broader study findings: At doses 0.1 to 3.0 mg/kg, CD4+ and CD8+ clones expanded. In a subset of nonresponders, normalized T-cell clonal expansion was also low.

The germline V gene has CDR1 SGHVS and CDR2 FQNEAQ. The V gene lost 3 bases and the J gene lost 6 bases, with 14 bases spanning the gap. This CDR3 has 15 residues. The table came from immunoSEQ multiplex PCR; TCRdb's copy has only in-frame clones and leaves some out. The table shows roughly 100,000 clones, with 70% to 90% occurring only once. Patients with autoimmune history or systemic immunosuppression were excluded. The sequences come from CD4+ or CD8+ T cells sorted from blood, collected in a trial of the OX40 agonist ivuxolimab. The chain couples TRBV7-8 to TRBJ2-2; no firm D call. This clonotype was sampled from an adult with an advanced solid tumor such as melanoma, head and neck, liver or kidney cancer. The CDR3 sequence: CASSLAPDTAGELFF. The DNA of the CDR3 is TGTGCCAGCAGCTTGGCCCCCGATACGGCCGGGGAGCTGTTTTTT.